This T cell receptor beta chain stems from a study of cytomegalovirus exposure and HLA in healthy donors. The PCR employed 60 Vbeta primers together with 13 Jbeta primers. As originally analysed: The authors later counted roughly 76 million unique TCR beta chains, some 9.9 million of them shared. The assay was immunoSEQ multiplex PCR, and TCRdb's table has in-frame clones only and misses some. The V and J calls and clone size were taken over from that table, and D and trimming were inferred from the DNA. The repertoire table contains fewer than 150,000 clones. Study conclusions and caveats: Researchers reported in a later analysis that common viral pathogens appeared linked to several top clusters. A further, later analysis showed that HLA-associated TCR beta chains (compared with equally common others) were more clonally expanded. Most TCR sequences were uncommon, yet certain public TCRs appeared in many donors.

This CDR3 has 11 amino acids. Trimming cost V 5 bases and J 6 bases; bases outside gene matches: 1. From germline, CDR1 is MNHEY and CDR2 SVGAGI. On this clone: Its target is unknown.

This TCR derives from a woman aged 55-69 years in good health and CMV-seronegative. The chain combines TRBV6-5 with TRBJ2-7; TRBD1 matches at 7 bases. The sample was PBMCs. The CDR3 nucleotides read TGTGCCAGCAGTGACAGGGTCGAGCAGTACTTC. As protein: CASSDRVEQYF.